The source of this T cell receptor beta chain is a study of cytomegalovirus exposure and HLA in healthy donors. PCR used 60 Vbeta primers and 13 Jbeta primers. Authors' processing steps: Around 12 million of roughly 81 million unique TCR beta chains were shared, per a later count. Sequenced by immunoSEQ multiplex PCR; TCRdb stores in-frame clones only, minus some. V and J calls and clone size are those listed in that table; D and trimming were worked out from the DNA. Among about 200,000 clones, more than 75% were seen once, and the ten largest hold 1.5% to 2%. Germline CDR1 SGHKS, CDR2 YYEKEE (reference sequence). With 2 bases removed from V and 7 bases from J, the gap between germline ends came to 10 bases. The CDR3 has 12 amino acids.

The specimen was PBMCs. This TCR came from a woman in her late teens or twenties in good health and CMV-seronegative. The gene calls are TRBV5-5 and TRBJ2-7; D remains ambiguous. In DNA form, the CDR3 reads TGTGCCAGCAGCTTCTCGGGTTGGGAGCAGTACTTC. It codes for CASSFSGWEQYF.